This T cell receptor beta chain derives from a study of a mutant IDH1 vaccine in newly diagnosed glioma. For the study at large: Commencement of vaccination occurred 4-6 weeks following radiotherapy alone, or concurrently with temozolomide cycles.

As for this clone: Antigen unknown.

Generated by immunoSEQ multiplex PCR, the TCRdb table keeps only in-frame clones and is missing some. The sample contains about 85,000 clones, about nine tenths of which appear only once. Noted time point: week 47, end of study. Alongside topical imiquimod, each dose of vaccine comprised 300 ug of mutant IDH1 20-mer peptide. Whole-study results and caveats: Less than 95% of patients showed vaccine-induced immune responses across multiple MHC alleles.

The CDR3 runs to 16 residues. Germline lookup yields CDR1 MGHRA and CDR2 YSYEKL. V lost 0 bases and J lost 4; bases outside the gene matches: 5. This receptor was obtained from a woman aged 45-59 years with glioma. Specimen: PBMCs, collected from a glioma patient whose treatment included an IDH1 peptide vaccine. The chain combines TRBV4-1 with TRBJ1-5, with 8 bases lining up with TRBD1. CDR3 in DNA: TGCGCCAGCAGCCAAGATGGGGACAGGAGTAATCAGCCCCAGCATTTT. This encodes CASSQDGDRSNQPQHF.